The 25 T cell receptor beta chains reported below all come from one sample, sequenced in a study of T cells in Graves' hyperthyroidism and ophthalmopathy. What was amplified from RNA transcripts were TCR beta CDR3 regions. RT-PCR in the first round (using the HTBI primer set) targeted the TCR CDR3. In TCRdb, the multiplex PCR reads were re-called with MiXCR into one record per CDR3 protein. Here the sample spans about 760,000 distinct CDR3 sequences, roughly 32% being singletons. Material: blood. The origin of the receptors is a woman between 40 and 50 years old with Graves' hyperthyroidism.

There are a few counts of this clonotype. The chain links TRBV20-1 to TRBJ2-5, with 9 bases matching TRBD2. This CDR3 is 14 amino acids long. CDR1 and CDR2 (germline): DFQATT, SNEGSKA (reference sequence). V lost 4 bases to trimming and J lost 3 bases; unmatched junction nucleotides: 6. The CDR3 DNA is TGCAGTGCTACTCTCCTAGCGGGGAAAGAGACCCAGTACTTC. This encodes CSATLLAGKETQYF.

This chain's CDR3 is CASSLGPGENNQPQHF. The DNA for the CDR3 is TGTGCCAGCAGCTTGGGGCCAGGGGAAAACAATCAGCCCCAGCATTTT. This sequence joins TRBV5-5 and TRBJ1-5; D may be TRBD1 (6 bases). This CDR3 spans 16 amino acids. Germline-derived CDR1 and CDR2 are SGHKS and YYEKEE (reference sequence). V was trimmed by 0 bases and J by 3 bases, leaving 13 bases between them.

This clonotype was counted ten times or more. V usage is TRBV5-6 and J usage is TRBJ1-2, with unresolved D. The CDR3 is 14 amino acids. Germline V CDR1 and CDR2: SGHDT, YYEEEE. V was cut by 0 bases and J by 1 base, with 7 bases left in between. The CDR3 bases are TGTGCCAGCAGCTTGGAAGGGTTTAACTATGGCTACACCTTC. This codes for CASSLEGFNYGYTF.

This clonotype appeared a few times. In DNA, the CDR3 is TGCGCCAGCAGCCAACAAGCGGGGGGAGACCACGTTTTGTACTTC. Translated: CASSQQAGGDHVLYF. The chain has TRBV4-3 and TRBJ2-7; TRBD2 matches 9 bases. CDR1 is LGHNA and CDR2 is YSLEER in the germline V gene. This CDR3 is 15 amino acids long. V was pared by 2 bases and J by 12 bases, with 14 bases of the junction left unmatched.

This rearrangement joins TRBV11-2 to TRBJ1-6; the D gene is possibly TRBD1 (5 bases). Germline V lookup: CDR1 SGHAT, CDR2 FQNNGV. Trimming took 5 bases from V and 16 from J, leaving 21 bases between them. This CDR3 region has 14 residues. CDR3 nucleotides: TGTGCCAGCAGCCTCGGGACGGGAGCTGGGGGTCTCCACTTT. This gives the protein CASSLGTGAGGLHF.

As regards this clonotype: The conserved phenylalanine or tryptophan normally closing the CDR3 is absent here, so this likely arose from a read error. This rearrangement joins TRBV20-1 to TRBJ1-5; the D is unclear. This CDR3 spans 13 amino acids. The germline V gene has CDR1 DFQATT and CDR2 SNEGSKA (reference sequence). Trimming pared 3 bases from V and 2 bases from J, leaving 8 bases between. CDR3 bases: TGCAGTGCTAGTCAAGGTCGCAATCAGCCCCAGCATCTT. It yields the protein CSASQGRNQPQHL.

This clonotype showed up many times. V and J are TRBV14 and TRBJ2-5, with a possible D match to TRBD1 (6 bases). The germline V and J ends were trimmed by 7 bases and 1 base, with 10 bases remaining between them. The CDR3 runs to 13 residues. The germline V gene has CDR1 SGHDN and CDR2 FVKESK. The CDR3 is CASTRGTQETQYF. DNA of the CDR3: TGTGCCAGCACCAGGGGAACCCAAGAGACCCAGTACTTC.

This clonotype was seen a handful of times. The V call is TRBV6-2 or TRBV6-3, the J call TRBJ2-5; D not resolved. This CDR3 spans 14 amino acids. Germline V gene data show CDR1 as MNHEY and CDR2 as SVGEGT. The V end was cut by 8 bases, the J end by 1 base, with 14 bases between. The CDR3 nucleotides are TGTGCCAGCGCTTTCCGGGCTAGCCAAGAGACCCAGTACTTC. Its translation is CASAFRASQETQYF.

This clonotype was counted many times. The V gene is TRBV20-1, the J gene TRBJ2-5, with a possible D match to TRBD2 (5 bases). The V and J ends lost 0 bases and 4 bases respectively, with 12 bases between them. In germline, CDR1 is DFQATT, CDR2 SNEGSKA (reference sequence). This CDR3 spans 14 amino acids. The CDR3 nucleotides read TGCAGTGCTAGAGATGGGTCCGGAGGAGAGACCCAGTACTTC. Protein sequence: CSARDGSGGETQYF.

Worth noting for this clonotype: An end of the junction differs from the germline gene, which may be a read error. The V call is TRBV25-1, the J call TRBJ2-1; D remains ambiguous. The CDR3 runs to 17 residues. Per the germline V gene, CDR1 is MGHDK and CDR2 is SYGVNS. CDR3 in amino acids: CAISDPELGPTNNEQFF. CDR3 nucleotide sequence: TGTGCCATCAGTGATCCCGAGCTAGGCCCCACTAACAATGAGCAGTTCTTC.

This clonotype showed up many times. The chain couples TRBV10-3 to TRBJ1-1; D gene unclear. Trimming shortened V by 4 bases and J by 1 base, and 4 bases separated the two germline ends. Germline V lookup: CDR1 ENHRY, CDR2 SYGVKD. The length of the CDR3 is 12 residues. The CDR3 DNA follows: TGTGCCATCAGTGGCAGGAACACTGAAGCTTTCTTT. Its protein product is CAISGRNTEAFF.

Many counts were recorded for this clonotype. The CDR3 region is CATGQGGHEQYF. The CDR3, as DNA: TGTGCCACGGGGCAGGGTGGCCACGAGCAGTACTTC. The V call is TRBV7-2, the J call TRBJ2-7; D assignment may be TRBD1 or TRBD2 (5 bases each). Trimming left V 10 bases short and J 5 bases short, with 15 bases between. Germline CDR1 and CDR2: SGHTA and FQGNSA. CDR3 length equals 12 residues. Variable domain in full (rest from reference TRBV7-2 and TRBJ2-7): GAGVSQSPSNKVTEKGKDVELRCDPISGHTALYWYRQSLGQGLEFLIYFQGNSAPDKSGLPSDRFSAERTGGSVSTLTIQRTQQEDSAVYLCATGQGGHEQYFGPGTRLTVT.

The J gene is TRBJ2-7, the V gene TRBV7-8; D tentatively reads TRBD1 or TRBD2 (5 bases each). The CDR3 length is 17 residues. V lost 5 bases, J lost 4 bases, and 24 bases lay in between. The germline V gene has CDR1 SGHVS and CDR2 FQNEAQ. The DNA of the CDR3 is TGTGCCAGCAGCGGCAAGATAGAGGGTGCCCAGGGTTACGAGCAGTACTTC. Amino acids: CASSGKIEGAQGYEQYF.

This clonotype was counted at least ten times. The chain combines TRBV20-1 with TRBJ2-5, with D hard to call. This CDR3 has 13 amino acids. CDR1 is DFQATT and CDR2 is SNEGSKA in the germline V gene (reference sequence). Deletions cut 1 base from V and 5 bases from J, with 11 bases between. The CDR3 DNA reads as TGCAGTGCTAGAGTGGCCCGACTGGAGACCCAGTACTTC. This gives the protein CSARVARLETQYF.

This chain uses TRBV7-9 with TRBJ1-3; 7 bases agree with TRBD1. CDR1 is SEHNR, CDR2 FQNEAQ, per germline (reference sequence). V trimming: 3 bases; J trimming: 10 bases; junction bases outside the gene matches: 15. The CDR3 is made up of 16 amino acids. CDR3 nucleotide sequence: TGTGCCAGCAGCTTCTTGGGCACAGGGACAGAGGAGACCATATATTTT. This sequence encodes CASSFLGTGTEETIYF.

This chain joins TRBV5-6 and TRBJ2-2, with 8 positions matching TRBD1. Germline lookup yields CDR1 SGHDT and CDR2 YYEEEE. Trimming removed 1 base from V and 3 bases from J; junction bases left unmatched: 5. This CDR3 contains 16 residues. CDR3 protein: CASSLWDRRDTGELFF. CDR3 DNA: TGTGCCAGCAGCTTGTGGGACAGGAGGGACACCGGGGAGCTGTTTTTT.

This clonotype was detected only a few times. The genes are TRBV24-1 and TRBJ1-2, with TRBD1 identical over 7 bases. The V gene end was trimmed by 4 bases and the J gene end by 5 bases; junction bases not matched to a gene: 6. Germline V lookup: CDR1 KGHDR, CDR2 SFDVKD. The CDR3 is 14 residues long. This chain's CDR3 is CATSDLDRVYGYTF. CDR3 in DNA: TGTGCCACCAGTGACCTAGACAGGGTATATGGCTACACCTTC.

The genes are TRBV19 and TRBJ1-1; D ambiguous. Per germline, CDR1 LNHDA and CDR2 SQIVND (reference sequence). Between the trimmed V and J ends, which lost 5 bases and 4 bases, there was a span of 17 bases. This CDR3 has 15 residues. As DNA, the CDR3 is TGTGCCAGTAGTCTTGCGGGGAAAAGTGGCACTGAAGCTTTCTTT. It is translated as CASSLAGKSGTEAFF.

There are a few counts of this clonotype. The V and J genes are TRBV15 and TRBJ1-2; D gene ambiguous. V lost 3 bases to trimming and J lost 2 bases, with 10 bases between them. Germline V gene data show CDR1 as LNHNV and CDR2 as YYDKDF (reference sequence). This CDR3 comprises 14 residues. The CDR3 DNA is TGTGCCACCAGCAGCTTTGGGAGCAACTATGGCTACACCTTC. Translated: CATSSFGSNYGYTF.

V gene TRBV24-1 combines with J gene TRBJ1-2; TRBD1 aligns across 7 bases. CDR1 is KGHDR, CDR2 SFDVKD, per germline. The CDR3 is made up of 13 amino acids. The junction had 6 bases not matched to a gene; V was cut back by 4 bases and J by 8 bases. The CDR3 DNA sequence: TGTGCCACCAGTGAGACAGGGAGCTTCGGCTACACCTTC. Residues: CATSETGSFGYTF.

As for this clonotype: With a much larger clone just one base away, this may be a read error. The chain combines TRBV11-2 with TRBJ1-3, with D maybe TRBD1 (5 bases). Germline values: CDR1 SGHAT, CDR2 FQNNGV. This CDR3 region has 14 residues. The CDR3 reads CAGSPEGSGNTIYF. The CDR3 DNA is TGTGCCGGCAGCCCCGAGGGGAGTGGAAACACCATATATTTT.

This clonotype was detected only a few times. The V gene is TRBV6-5, the J gene TRBJ1-1; perhaps TRBD1 as D (6 bases). This CDR3 is built from 11 residues. The V gene lost 6 bases and the J gene lost 8 bases, with 10 bases spanning the gap. Per the germline V gene, CDR1 is MNHEY and CDR2 is SVGAGI. The CDR3 DNA is TGTGCCAGCAGCAAGACAGGAGAAGCTTTCTTT. Translating gives CASSKTGEAFF.

To note about this clonotype: An end of the junction does not agree with germline; a read error may underlie this. V and J are TRBV7-9 and TRBJ1-6; a weak D match, TRBD1 (6 bases). The CDR3 has 18 amino acids. In germline, CDR1 is SEHNR, CDR2 FQNEAQ (reference sequence). The CDR3: CASSQGTHGGSIGSPLHF. Here the CDR3 DNA reads TGCGCCAGCAGCCAAGGCACACACGGGGGCTCTATAGGTTCACCCCTCCACTTT.

A note on this clonotype: The junction differs from germline at one of its ends, possibly a read error. The J gene is TRBJ1-2, the V gene TRBV29-1, with D maybe TRBD1 (5 bases). Germline CDR1 and CDR2: SQVTM and ANQGSEA. The CDR3 spans 15 residues. This CDR3 reads CSVEDFWGSNYGNTF. The CDR3 DNA is TGCAGCGTTGAAGATTTCTGGGGGTCTAACTATGGCAACACCTTC.

This clonotype was found a few times. J is TRBJ1-1 and V is TRBV10-2, with D perhaps matching TRBD1 (6 bases). Germline CDR1 and CDR2: WSHSY and SAAADI. V dropped 2 bases and J dropped 2 bases, with 12 bases sitting between them. The CDR3 loop spans 15 amino acids. CDR3 nucleotides: TGCGCCAGCAGTGAGGGACAGAGAAAAAACACTGAAGCTTTCTTT. Translation: CASSEGQRKNTEAFF.